This T cell receptor beta chain comes out of a study of T cell repertoires in ileal Crohn's disease. Germline V gives CDR1 LGHNA, CDR2 YSLEER. This CDR3 is built from 16 residues. With 4 bases clipped from V and 0 bases from J, the junction kept 5 bases outside the gene matches. This clone was seen just once. Sequencing was performed with immunoSEQ multiplex PCR; in TCRdb, only in-frame clones are kept and a portion is missing. Of tens of thousands of clones listed, about 81% are singletons. This sequence originates from an adult with Crohn's disease. The chain combines TRBV4-3 with TRBJ2-1, with TRBD1 matching 8 bases. Sequencing was performed on ileal tissue. The CDR3 protein is CASSLGQESSYNEQFF. DNA of the CDR3: TGCGCCAGCAGCCTGGGACAGGAGAGCTCCTACAATGAGCAGTTCTTC.